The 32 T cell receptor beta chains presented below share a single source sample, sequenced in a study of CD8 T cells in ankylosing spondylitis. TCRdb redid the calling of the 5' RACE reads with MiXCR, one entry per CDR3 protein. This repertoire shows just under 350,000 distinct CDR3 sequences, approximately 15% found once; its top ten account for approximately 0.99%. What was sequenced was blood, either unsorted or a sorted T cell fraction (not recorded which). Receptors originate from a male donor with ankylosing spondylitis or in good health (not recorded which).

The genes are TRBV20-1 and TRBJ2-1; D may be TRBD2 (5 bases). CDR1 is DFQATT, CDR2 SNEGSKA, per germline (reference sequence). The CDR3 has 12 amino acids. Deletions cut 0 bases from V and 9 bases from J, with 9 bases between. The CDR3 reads CSARDVAGEQFF. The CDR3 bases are TGCAGTGCTAGAGATGTGGCGGGTGAGCAGTTCTTC.

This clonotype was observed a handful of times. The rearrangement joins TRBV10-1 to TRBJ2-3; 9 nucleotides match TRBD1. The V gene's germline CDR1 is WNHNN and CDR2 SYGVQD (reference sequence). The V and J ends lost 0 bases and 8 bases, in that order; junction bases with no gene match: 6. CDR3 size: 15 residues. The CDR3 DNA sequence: TGCGCCAGCAGTGAGTCGGGACAGGGAAAGGGTACGCAGTATTTT. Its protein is CASSESGQGKGTQYF.

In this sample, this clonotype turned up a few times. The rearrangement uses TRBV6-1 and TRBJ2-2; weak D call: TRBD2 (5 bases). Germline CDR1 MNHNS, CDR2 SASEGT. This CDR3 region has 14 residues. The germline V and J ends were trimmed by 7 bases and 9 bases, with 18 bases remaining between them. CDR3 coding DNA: TGTGCCAGCACTAAAACCCCGGGATCAAGGGAGCTGTTTTTT. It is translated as CASTKTPGSRELFF.

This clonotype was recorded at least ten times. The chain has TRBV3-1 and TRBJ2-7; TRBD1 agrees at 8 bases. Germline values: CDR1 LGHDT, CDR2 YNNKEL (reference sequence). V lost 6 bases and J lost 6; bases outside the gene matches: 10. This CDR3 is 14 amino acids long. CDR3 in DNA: TGTGCCAGCAGTACGAATTCAGGGGGCGGCGAGCAGTACTTC. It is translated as CASSTNSGGGEQYF.

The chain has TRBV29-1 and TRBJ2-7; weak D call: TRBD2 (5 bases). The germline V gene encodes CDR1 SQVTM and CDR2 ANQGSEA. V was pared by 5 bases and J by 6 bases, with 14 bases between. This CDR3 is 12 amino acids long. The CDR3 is CSVWQGGGEQYF. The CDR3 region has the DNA TGCAGCGTTTGGCAAGGAGGTGGCGAGCAGTACTTC.

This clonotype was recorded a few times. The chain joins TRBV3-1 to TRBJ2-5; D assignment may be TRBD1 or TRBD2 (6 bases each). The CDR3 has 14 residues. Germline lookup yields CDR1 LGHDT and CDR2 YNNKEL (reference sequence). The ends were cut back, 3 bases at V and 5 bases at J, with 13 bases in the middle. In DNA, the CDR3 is TGTGCCAGCAGCCAGATAAGGAGGGGGGAGACCCAGTACTTC. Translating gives CASSQIRRGETQYF.

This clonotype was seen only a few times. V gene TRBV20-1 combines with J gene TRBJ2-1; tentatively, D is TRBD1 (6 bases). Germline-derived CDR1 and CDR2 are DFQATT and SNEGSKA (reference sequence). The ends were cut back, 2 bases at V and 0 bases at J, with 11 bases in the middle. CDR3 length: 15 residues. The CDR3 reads CSARPGVSSYNEQFF. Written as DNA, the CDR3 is TGCAGTGCTAGACCAGGGGTATCCTCCTACAATGAGCAGTTCTTC.

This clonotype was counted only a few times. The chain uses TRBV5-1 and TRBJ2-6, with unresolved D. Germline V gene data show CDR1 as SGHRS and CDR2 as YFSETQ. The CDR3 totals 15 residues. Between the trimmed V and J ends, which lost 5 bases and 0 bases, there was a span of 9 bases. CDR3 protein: CASSTGPSGANVLTF. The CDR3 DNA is TGCGCCAGCAGTACTGGCCCCTCTGGGGCCAACGTCCTGACTTTC.

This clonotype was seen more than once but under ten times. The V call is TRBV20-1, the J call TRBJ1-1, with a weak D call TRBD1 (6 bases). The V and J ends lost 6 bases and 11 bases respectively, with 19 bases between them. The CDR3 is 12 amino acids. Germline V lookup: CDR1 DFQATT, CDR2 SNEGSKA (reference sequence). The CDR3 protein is CSAPQGSVKAFF. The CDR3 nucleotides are TGCAGTGCCCCCCAGGGGAGCGTGAAGGCTTTCTTT.

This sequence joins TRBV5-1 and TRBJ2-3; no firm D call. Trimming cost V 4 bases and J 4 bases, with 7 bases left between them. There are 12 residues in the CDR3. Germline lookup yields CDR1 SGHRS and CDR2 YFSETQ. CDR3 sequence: CASSHGADTQYF. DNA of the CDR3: TGCGCCAGCAGCCATGGCGCAGATACGCAGTATTTT.

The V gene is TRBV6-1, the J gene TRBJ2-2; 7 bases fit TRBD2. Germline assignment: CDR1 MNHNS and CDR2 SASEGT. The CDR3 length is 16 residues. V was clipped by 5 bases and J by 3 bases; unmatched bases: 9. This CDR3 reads CASSRGVGRDTGELFF. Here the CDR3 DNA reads TGTGCCAGCAGTCGAGGCGTAGGGAGGGACACCGGGGAGCTGTTTTTT.

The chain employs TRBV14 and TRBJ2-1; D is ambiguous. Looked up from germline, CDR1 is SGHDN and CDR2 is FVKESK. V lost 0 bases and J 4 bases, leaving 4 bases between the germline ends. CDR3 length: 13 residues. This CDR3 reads CASSQDLYNEQFF. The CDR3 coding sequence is TGTGCCAGCAGCCAAGATCTGTACAATGAGCAGTTCTTC.

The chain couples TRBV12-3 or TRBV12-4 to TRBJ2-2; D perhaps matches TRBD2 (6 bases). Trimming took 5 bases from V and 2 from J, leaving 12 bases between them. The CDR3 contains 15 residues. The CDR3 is CASSRVGLNTGELFF. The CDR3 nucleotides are TGTGCCAGCAGTCGAGTGGGACTTAACACCGGGGAGCTGTTTTTT.

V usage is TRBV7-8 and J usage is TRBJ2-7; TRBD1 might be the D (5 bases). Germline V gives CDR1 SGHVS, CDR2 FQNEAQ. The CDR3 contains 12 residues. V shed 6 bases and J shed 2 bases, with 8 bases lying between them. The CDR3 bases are TGTGCCAGCAGACTGGGGCCCTACGAGCAGTACTTC. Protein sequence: CASRLGPYEQYF.

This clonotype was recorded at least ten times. The CDR3 reads CASSPPWGISYNEQFF. For the CDR3, the DNA is TGTGCCAGCTCACCACCCTGGGGCATCTCCTACAATGAGCAGTTCTTC. The rearrangement uses TRBV18 and TRBJ2-1; weak D call: TRBD1 (5 bases). Germline V gene sequence: CDR1 KGHSH, CDR2 LQKENI. The V and J ends lost 0 bases and 0 bases respectively, with 9 bases between them. CDR3 length equals 16 residues.

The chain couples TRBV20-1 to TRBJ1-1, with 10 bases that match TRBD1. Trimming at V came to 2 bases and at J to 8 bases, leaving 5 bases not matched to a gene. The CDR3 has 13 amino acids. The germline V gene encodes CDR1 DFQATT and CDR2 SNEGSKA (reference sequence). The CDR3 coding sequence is TGCAGTGCTAGACCCGACAGGGGGCAGGAAGCTTTCTTT. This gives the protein CSARPDRGQEAFF.

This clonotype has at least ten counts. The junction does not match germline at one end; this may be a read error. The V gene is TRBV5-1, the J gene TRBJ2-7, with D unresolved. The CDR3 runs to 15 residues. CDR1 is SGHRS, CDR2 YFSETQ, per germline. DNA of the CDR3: TGCGCCAGCAGCGCCGACACTTATAACTCCTACGAGCAGTATTTC. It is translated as CASSADTYNSYEQYF.

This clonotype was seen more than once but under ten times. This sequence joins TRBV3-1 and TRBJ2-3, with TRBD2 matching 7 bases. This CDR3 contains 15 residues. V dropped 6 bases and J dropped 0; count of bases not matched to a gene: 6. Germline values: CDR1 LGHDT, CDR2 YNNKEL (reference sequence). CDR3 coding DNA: TGTGCCAGCAGGGGGGGGGAATACAGCACAGATACGCAGTATTTT. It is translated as CASRGGEYSTDTQYF.

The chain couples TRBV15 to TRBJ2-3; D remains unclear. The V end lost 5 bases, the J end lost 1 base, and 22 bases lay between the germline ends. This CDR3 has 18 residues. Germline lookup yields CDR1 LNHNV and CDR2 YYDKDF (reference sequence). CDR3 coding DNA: TGTGCCACCAGCGCCCGCATGGGTGGGGTCAGCCGCACAGATACGCAGTATTTT. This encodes CATSARMGGVSRTDTQYF. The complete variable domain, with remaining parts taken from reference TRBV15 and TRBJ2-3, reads DAMVIQNPRYQVTQFGKPVTLSCSQTLNHNVMYWYQQKSSQAPKLLFHYYDKDFNNEADTPDNFQSRRPNTSFCFLDIRSPGLGDTAMYLCATSARMGGVSRTDTQYFGPGTRLTVL.

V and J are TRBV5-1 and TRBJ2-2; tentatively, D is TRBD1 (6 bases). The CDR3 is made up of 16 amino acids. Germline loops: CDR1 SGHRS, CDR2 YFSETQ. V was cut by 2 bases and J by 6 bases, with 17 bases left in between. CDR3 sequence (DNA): TGCGCCAGCAGCTTAAGCTCGGCGCCAGGGGCCGGGGAGCTGTTTTTT. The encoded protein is CASSLSSAPGAGELFF.

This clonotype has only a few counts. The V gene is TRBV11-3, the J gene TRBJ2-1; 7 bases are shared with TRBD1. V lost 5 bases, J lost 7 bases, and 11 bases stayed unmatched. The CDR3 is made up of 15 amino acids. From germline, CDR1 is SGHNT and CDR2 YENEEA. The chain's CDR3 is CASSLRQGTSNEQFF. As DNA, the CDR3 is TGTGCCAGCAGCCTAAGACAGGGCACCTCAAATGAGCAGTTCTTC.

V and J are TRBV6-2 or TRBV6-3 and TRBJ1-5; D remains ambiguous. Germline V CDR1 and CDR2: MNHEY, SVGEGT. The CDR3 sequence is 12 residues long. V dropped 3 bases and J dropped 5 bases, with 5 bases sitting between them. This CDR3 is CASSYGYQPQHF. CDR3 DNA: TGTGCCAGCAGTTATGGCTATCAGCCCCAGCATTTT.

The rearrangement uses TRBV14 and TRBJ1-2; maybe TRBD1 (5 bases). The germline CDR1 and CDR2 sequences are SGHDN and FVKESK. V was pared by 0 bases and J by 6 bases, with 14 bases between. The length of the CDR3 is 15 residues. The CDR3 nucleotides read TGTGCCAGCAGCCAAGACTTGCAGGGAAGAAATGGCTACACCTTC. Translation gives CASSQDLQGRNGYTF.

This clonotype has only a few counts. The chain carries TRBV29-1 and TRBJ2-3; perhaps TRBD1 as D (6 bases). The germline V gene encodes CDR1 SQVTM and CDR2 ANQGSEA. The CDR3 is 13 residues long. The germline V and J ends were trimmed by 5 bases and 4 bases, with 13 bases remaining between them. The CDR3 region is CSVQRQGSDTQYF. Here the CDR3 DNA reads TGCAGCGTTCAGAGGCAGGGGTCAGATACGCAGTATTTT.

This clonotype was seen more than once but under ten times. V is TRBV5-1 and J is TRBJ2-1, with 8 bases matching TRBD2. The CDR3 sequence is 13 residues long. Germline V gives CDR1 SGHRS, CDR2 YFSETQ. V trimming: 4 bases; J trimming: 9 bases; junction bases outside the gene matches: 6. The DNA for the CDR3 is TGCGCCAGCAGCGTCAGCGGGAGAAGTGAGCAGTTCTTC. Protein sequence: CASSVSGRSEQFF.

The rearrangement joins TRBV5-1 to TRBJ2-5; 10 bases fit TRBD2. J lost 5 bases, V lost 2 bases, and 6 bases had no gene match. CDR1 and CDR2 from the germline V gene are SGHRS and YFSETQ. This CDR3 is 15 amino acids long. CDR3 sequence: CASSLGASGSETQYF. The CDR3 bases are TGCGCCAGCAGCTTAGGTGCTAGCGGGAGTGAGACCCAGTACTTC.

This CDR3 is CSASSGDTQYF. The CDR3 DNA is TGCAGCGCCAGTTCCGGAGATACGCAGTATTTT. This sequence joins TRBV29-1 and TRBJ2-3; no reliable D call. The germline CDR1 and CDR2 sequences are SQVTM and ANQGSEA. This CDR3 contains 11 residues. The ends were cut back, 7 bases at V and 5 bases at J, with 10 bases in the middle.

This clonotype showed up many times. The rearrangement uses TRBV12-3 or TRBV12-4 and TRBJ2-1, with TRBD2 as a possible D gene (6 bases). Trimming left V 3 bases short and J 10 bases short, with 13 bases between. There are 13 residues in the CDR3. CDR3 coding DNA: TGTGCCAGCAGTTTTACAGGCGGGGTCGAGCAGTTCTTC. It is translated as CASSFTGGVEQFF.

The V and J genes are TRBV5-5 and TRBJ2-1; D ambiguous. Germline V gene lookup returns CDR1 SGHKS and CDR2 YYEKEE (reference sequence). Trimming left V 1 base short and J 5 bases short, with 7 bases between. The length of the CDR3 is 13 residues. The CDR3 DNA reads TGTGCCAGCAGCTTGAGGCCAGACAATGAGCAGTTCTTC. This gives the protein CASSLRPDNEQFF.

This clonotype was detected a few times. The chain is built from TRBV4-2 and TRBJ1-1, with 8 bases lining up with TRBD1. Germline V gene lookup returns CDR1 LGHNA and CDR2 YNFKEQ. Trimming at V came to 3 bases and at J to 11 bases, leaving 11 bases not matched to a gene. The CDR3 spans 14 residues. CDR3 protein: CASSHASSGGVAFF. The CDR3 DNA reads TGTGCCAGCAGCCATGCCTCGTCAGGGGGCGTGGCTTTCTTT.

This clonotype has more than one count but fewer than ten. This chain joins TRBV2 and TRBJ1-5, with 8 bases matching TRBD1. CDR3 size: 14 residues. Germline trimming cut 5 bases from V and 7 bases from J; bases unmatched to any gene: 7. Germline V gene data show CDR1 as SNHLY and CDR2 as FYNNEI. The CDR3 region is CASSKDRVPQPQHF. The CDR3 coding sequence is TGTGCCAGCAGTAAGGACAGGGTGCCCCAGCCCCAGCATTTT.

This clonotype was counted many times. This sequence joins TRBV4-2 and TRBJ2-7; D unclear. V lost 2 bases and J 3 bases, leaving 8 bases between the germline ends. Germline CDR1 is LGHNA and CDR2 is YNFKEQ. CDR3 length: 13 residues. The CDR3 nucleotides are TGTGCCAGCAGCCAACGCGTAGACTACGAGCAGTACTTC. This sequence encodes CASSQRVDYEQYF.